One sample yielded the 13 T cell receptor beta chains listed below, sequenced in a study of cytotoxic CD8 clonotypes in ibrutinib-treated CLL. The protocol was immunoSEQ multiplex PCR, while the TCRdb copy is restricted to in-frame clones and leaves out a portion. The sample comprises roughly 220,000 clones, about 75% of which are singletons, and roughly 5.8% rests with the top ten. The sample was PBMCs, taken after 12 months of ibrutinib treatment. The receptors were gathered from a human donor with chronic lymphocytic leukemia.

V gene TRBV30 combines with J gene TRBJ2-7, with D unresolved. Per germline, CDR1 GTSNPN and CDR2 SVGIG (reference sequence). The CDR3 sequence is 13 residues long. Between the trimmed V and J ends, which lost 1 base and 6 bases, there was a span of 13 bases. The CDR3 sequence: CAWSEVHQSEQYF. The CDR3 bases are TGTGCCTGGAGTGAGGTACACCAAAGCGAGCAGTACTTC.

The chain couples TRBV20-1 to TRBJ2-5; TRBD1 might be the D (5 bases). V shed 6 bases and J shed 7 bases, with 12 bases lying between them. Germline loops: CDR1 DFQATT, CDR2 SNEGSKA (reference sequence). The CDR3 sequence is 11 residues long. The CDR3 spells CSASSQGTQYF. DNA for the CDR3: TGCAGTGCATCAAGTCAGGGGACCCAGTACTTC.

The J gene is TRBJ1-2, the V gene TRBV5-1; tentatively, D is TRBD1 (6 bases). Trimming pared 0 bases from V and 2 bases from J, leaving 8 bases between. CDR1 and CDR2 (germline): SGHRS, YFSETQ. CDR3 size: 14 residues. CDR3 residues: CASSLVQGNYGYTF. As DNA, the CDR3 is TGCGCCAGCAGCTTGGTTCAGGGGAACTATGGCTACACCTTC.

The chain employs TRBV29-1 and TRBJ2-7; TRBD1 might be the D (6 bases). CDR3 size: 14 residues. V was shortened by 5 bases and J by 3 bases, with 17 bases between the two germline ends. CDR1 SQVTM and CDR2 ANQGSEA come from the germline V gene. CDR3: CSVWQGTGYYEQYF. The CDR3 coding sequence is TGCAGCGTTTGGCAGGGGACGGGGTACTACGAGCAGTACTTC.

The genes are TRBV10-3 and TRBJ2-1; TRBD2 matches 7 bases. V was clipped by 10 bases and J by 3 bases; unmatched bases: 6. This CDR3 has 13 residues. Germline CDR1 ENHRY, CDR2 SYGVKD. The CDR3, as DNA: TGTGCCACCGCGGGAGAGAGCTACAATGAGCAGTTCTTC. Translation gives CATAGESYNEQFF.

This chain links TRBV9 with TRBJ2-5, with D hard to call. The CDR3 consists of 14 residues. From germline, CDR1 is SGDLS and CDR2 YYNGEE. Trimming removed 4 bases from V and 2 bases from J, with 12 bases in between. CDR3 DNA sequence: TGTGCCAGCAGCTCGAGAGGTGGTCAAGAGACCCAGTACTTC. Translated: CASSSRGGQETQYF.

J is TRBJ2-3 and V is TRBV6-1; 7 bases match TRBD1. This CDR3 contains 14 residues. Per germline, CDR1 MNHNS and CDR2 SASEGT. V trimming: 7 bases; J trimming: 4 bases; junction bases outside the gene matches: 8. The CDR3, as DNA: TGTGCCAGCATTCCGACAGGGCCTGCAGATACGCAGTATTTT. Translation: CASIPTGPADTQYF.

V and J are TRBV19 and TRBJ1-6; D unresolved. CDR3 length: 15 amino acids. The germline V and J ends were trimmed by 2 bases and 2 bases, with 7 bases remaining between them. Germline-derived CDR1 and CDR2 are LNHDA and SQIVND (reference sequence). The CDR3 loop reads CASSISGTYNSPLHF. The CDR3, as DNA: TGTGCCAGTAGTATATCGGGTACCTATAATTCACCCCTCCACTTT.

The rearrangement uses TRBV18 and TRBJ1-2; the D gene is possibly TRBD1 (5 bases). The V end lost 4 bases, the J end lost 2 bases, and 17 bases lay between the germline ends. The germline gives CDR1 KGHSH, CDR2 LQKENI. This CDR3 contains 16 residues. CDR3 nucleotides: TGTGCCAGCTCACTAAGCTCACAGGCTCACAACTATGGCTACACCTTC. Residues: CASSLSSQAHNYGYTF. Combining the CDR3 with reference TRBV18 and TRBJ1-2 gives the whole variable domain NAGVMQNPRHLVRRRGQEARLRCSPMKGHSHVYWYRQLPEEGLKFMVYLQKENIIDESGMPKERFSAEFPKEGPSILRIQQVVRGDSAAYFCASSLSSQAHNYGYTFGSGTRLTVV.

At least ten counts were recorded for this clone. As DNA, the CDR3 is TGTGCCTGGACGGGAGACGGTGGGTTCAATCAGCCCCAGCATTTT. Translated: CAWTGDGGFNQPQHF. The V and J genes are TRBV30 and TRBJ1-5; no clear D. Per the germline V gene, CDR1 is GTSNPN and CDR2 is SVGIG (reference sequence). V gave up 4 bases and J gave up 3 bases, with 16 bases separating them. CDR3 size: 15 residues.

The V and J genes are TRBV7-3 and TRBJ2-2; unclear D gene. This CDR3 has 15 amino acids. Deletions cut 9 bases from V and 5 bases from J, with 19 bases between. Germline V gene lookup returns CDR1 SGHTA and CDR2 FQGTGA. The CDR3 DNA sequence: TGTGCCAGTACAGACCCCCCCTTAGGTACCGGGGAGCTGTTTTTT. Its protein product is CASTDPPLGTGELFF.

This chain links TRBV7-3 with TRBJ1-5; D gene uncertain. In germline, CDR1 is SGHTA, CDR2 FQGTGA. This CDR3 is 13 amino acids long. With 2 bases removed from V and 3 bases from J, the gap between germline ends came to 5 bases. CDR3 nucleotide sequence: TGTGCCAGCAGCTTAGGGATCAATCAGCCCCAGCATTTT. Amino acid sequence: CASSLGINQPQHF.

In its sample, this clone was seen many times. CDR3 nucleotide sequence: TGTGCCAGCAGTATGGAGACAGGGGGTGGATACGAGCAGTACTTC. It is translated as CASSMETGGGYEQYF. This chain connects TRBV6-1 to TRBJ2-7; 9 nucleotides match TRBD1. CDR3 size: 15 residues. Germline V lookup: CDR1 MNHNS, CDR2 SASEGT. The junction had 9 bases not matched to a gene; V was cut back by 5 bases and J by 4 bases.